The 27 T cell receptor beta chains given below trace back to one sample, sequenced in a study of blood T cell repertoires in COVID-19. The data were produced by immunoSEQ multiplex PCR, yet TCRdb's version contains in-frame clones alone and is incomplete. The table includes under 200,000 clones, about 74% detected once. Sequenced material: peripheral blood. These receptors were obtained from a woman of 80 years or more with acute or convalescent COVID-19.

The chain has TRBV12-3 or TRBV12-4 and TRBJ1-6; unclear D gene. This CDR3 is 13 amino acids long. V was pared by 5 bases and J by 6 bases, with 8 bases between. The CDR3 loop reads CASSPTVNSPLHF. The CDR3 DNA sequence: TGTGCCAGCAGTCCCACAGTTAATTCACCCCTCCACTTT.

This clone was detected once. This rearrangement joins TRBV5-1 to TRBJ2-2; TRBD2 matches 8 bases. Looked up from germline, CDR1 is SGHRS and CDR2 is YFSETQ. J gave up 7 bases and V 7 bases, and 6 bases lay outside the gene matches. There are 13 residues in the CDR3. CDR3 sequence (DNA): TGCGCCAGCTCGGGGCGGGAGGACGGGGAGCTGTTTTTT. It is translated as CASSGREDGELFF.

The CDR3 DNA reads as TGTGCCAGCAGCTTAGGCACATTCAATGAGCAGTTCTTC. It yields the protein CASSLGTFNEQFF. The chain links TRBV7-6 to TRBJ2-1; D unclear. Germline lookup yields CDR1 SGHVS and CDR2 FNYEAQ. The CDR3 totals 13 residues. The V and J ends lost 1 base and 6 bases respectively, with 7 bases between them. The whole variable domain, filled in from reference TRBV7-6 and TRBJ2-1, reads GAGVSQSPRYKVTKRGQDVALRCDPISGHVSLYWYRQALGQGPEFLTYFNYEAQQDKSGLPNDRFSAERPEGSISTLTIQRTEQRDSAMYRCASSLGTFNEQFFGPGTRLTVL.

CDR3 sequence: CASSEDGRYNEQFF. DNA for the CDR3: TGTGCCAGCAGTGAAGACGGGAGGTACAATGAGCAGTTCTTC. The J gene is TRBJ2-1, the V gene TRBV2; the match to TRBD2 covers 7 bases. The CDR3 runs 14 residues. Germline V CDR1 and CDR2: SNHLY, FYNNEI. The V segment lost 1 base and the J segment 4 bases; nucleotides outside the gene matches: 1.

This clone was observed a few times. The gene calls are TRBV28 and TRBJ1-2; 8 bases fit TRBD1. Germline CDR1 is MDHEN and CDR2 is SYDVKM. The CDR3 contains 14 residues. V gave up 5 bases and J gave up 8 bases; unmatched junction bases: 10. This CDR3 reads CASSIGQGLEGYTF. The DNA for the CDR3 is TGTGCCAGCAGTATCGGACAGGGCCTTGAAGGCTACACCTTC.

The chain carries TRBV28 and TRBJ2-4, with D possibly TRBD2 on 5 matching bases. V dropped 3 bases and J dropped 0 bases, with 9 bases sitting between them. This CDR3 is 15 amino acids long. Germline V lookup: CDR1 MDHEN, CDR2 SYDVKM. The CDR3 DNA is TGTGCCAGCAGTTTGCCGGGAATAGCCAAAAACATTCAGTACTTC. This gives the protein CASSLPGIAKNIQYF.

The chain links TRBV18 to TRBJ2-5; TRBD2 matches at 15 bases. The germline V gene has CDR1 KGHSH and CDR2 LQKENI. CDR3 length: 18 residues. V lost 2 bases, J lost 1 base, and 5 bases stayed unmatched. CDR3 nucleotides: TGTGCCAGCTCACCAAGGACTAGCGGGAGGGGGTCCCAAGAGACCCAGTACTTC. It encodes CASSPRTSGRGSQETQYF.

V usage is TRBV25-1 and J usage is TRBJ2-5; D is undetermined. The germline V and J ends were trimmed by 3 bases and 5 bases, with 10 bases remaining between them. Germline V gene lookup returns CDR1 MGHDK and CDR2 SYGVNS. The CDR3 loop spans 13 amino acids. For the CDR3, the DNA is TGTGCCAGCAGTGACACAGTACAGGAGACCCAGTACTTC. It codes for CASSDTVQETQYF. Full variable domain (remainder filled in from reference TRBV25-1 and TRBJ2-5): EADIYQTPRYLVIGTGKKITLECSQTMGHDKMYWYQQDPGMELHLIHYSYGVNSTEKGDLSSESTVSRIRTEHFPLTLESARPSHTSQYLCASSDTVQETQYFGPGTRLLVL.

This clone has just a few counts. The rearrangement links TRBV4-3 to TRBJ1-5; the D gene is possibly TRBD1 (6 bases). This CDR3 spans 14 amino acids. V lost 0 bases to trimming and J lost 7 bases, with 10 bases between them. In germline, CDR1 is LGHNA, CDR2 YSLEER. CDR3 in amino acids: CASSQDGGGQPQHF. CDR3 bases: TGCGCCAGCAGCCAAGACGGGGGGGGCCAGCCCCAGCATTTT.

The chain couples TRBV10-1 to TRBJ2-3, with 7 bases identical to TRBD1. From germline, CDR1 is WNHNN and CDR2 SYGVQD (reference sequence). Germline trimming cut 2 bases from V and 3 bases from J; bases unmatched to any gene: 2. The CDR3 contains 14 residues. CDR3 protein: CASSEGTVTDTQYF. DNA for the CDR3: TGCGCCAGCAGTGAGGGGACAGTAACAGATACGCAGTATTTT.

The rearrangement links TRBV4-3 to TRBJ1-1; D unresolved. CDR3 length: 13 residues. Between the trimmed V and J ends, which lost 5 bases and 2 bases, there was a span of 9 bases. CDR1 and CDR2 from the germline V gene are LGHNA and YSLEER. The CDR3 reads CASSYTDNTEAFF. In DNA, the CDR3 is TGCGCCAGCAGCTACACAGATAACACTGAAGCTTTCTTT.

The CDR3 protein is CASQRSQETQYF. For the CDR3, the DNA is TGCGCCAGCCAGCGGAGCCAAGAGACCCAGTACTTC. This chain uses TRBV5-1 with TRBJ2-5, with D tentatively TRBD2 (5 bases). CDR3 length: 12 amino acids. V was trimmed by 7 bases and J by 1 base, leaving 8 bases between them. Germline V CDR1 and CDR2: SGHRS, YFSETQ.

J is TRBJ1-1 and V is TRBV10-3; 8 nucleotides match TRBD1. The CDR3 is 15 residues long. CDR1 ENHRY and CDR2 SYGVKD come from the germline V gene. V dropped 10 bases and J dropped 1; count of bases not matched to a gene: 11. The chain's CDR3 is CATRPGGARNTEAFF. DNA of the CDR3: TGTGCCACCAGGCCAGGGGGCGCGAGGAACACTGAAGCTTTCTTT.

This clone occurred a few times. The V call is TRBV12-3 or TRBV12-4, the J call TRBJ1-2; the D is unclear. With 1 base removed from V and 4 bases from J, the gap between germline ends came to 4 bases. The CDR3 runs 12 residues. The CDR3 DNA follows: TGTGCCAGCAGTTTAGGAGCCTATGGCTACACCTTC. Its protein is CASSLGAYGYTF.

The genes are TRBV3-1 (or the pseudogene TRBV3-2) and TRBJ2-2, with D unresolved. Trimming took off 1 base at V and 0 bases at J, with 6 bases between the two ends. The CDR3 spans 15 residues. The V gene's germline CDR1 is LGHDT and CDR2 YNNKEL (reference sequence). CDR3 DNA: TGTGCCAGCAGCCAAGTGGGCGCGAACACCGGGGAGCTGTTTTTT. Its translation is CASSQVGANTGELFF.

The V call is TRBV24-1, the J call TRBJ2-5; D possibly corresponds to TRBD2 (6 bases). Germline V gives CDR1 KGHDR, CDR2 SFDVKD. This CDR3 contains 15 residues. V was pared by 4 bases and J by 4 bases, with 15 bases between. CDR3 nucleotide sequence: TGTGCCACCAGTGAGCGACTAGACGTTCGAGAGACCCAGTACTTC. The encoded protein is CATSERLDVRETQYF.

The chain carries TRBV14 and TRBJ1-1; D is undetermined. The CDR3 contains 15 residues. CDR1 and CDR2 from the germline V gene are SGHDN and FVKESK. Trimming removed 3 bases from V and 4 bases from J, with 15 bases in between. The CDR3 region is CASSHRMPKSTEAFF. The CDR3 DNA is TGTGCCAGCAGCCATAGAATGCCCAAGAGCACTGAAGCTTTCTTT.

This chain links TRBV6-5 with TRBJ2-7; TRBD1 matches 10 bases. CDR1 is MNHEY, CDR2 SVGAGI, per germline. With V trimmed by 7 bases and J by 9 bases, 9 bases remained unmatched. The CDR3 loop spans 13 amino acids. For the CDR3, the DNA is TGTGCCAGCACCAACGAGGGACAGGGGTCGCAGTACTTC. Protein sequence: CASTNEGQGSQYF.

V gene TRBV18 combines with J gene TRBJ2-2, with 9 bases that match TRBD1. CDR1 is KGHSH and CDR2 is LQKENI in the germline V gene. The CDR3 runs 15 residues. Germline trimming cut 4 bases from V and 2 bases from J; bases unmatched to any gene: 2. The CDR3 loop reads CASSRGQGNTGELFF. The CDR3 DNA follows: TGTGCCAGCTCACGGGGACAGGGAAACACCGGGGAGCTGTTTTTT. Together with reference TRBV18 and TRBJ2-2, the CDR3 gives the full variable domain: NAGVMQNPRHLVRRRGQEARLRCSPMKGHSHVYWYRQLPEEGLKFMVYLQKENIIDESGMPKERFSAEFPKEGPSILRIQQVVRGDSAAYFCASSRGQGNTGELFFGEGSRLTVL.

This rearrangement joins TRBV6-6 to TRBJ1-6; no firm D call. The CDR3 is made up of 14 amino acids. From germline, CDR1 is MNHNY and CDR2 SVGAGI (reference sequence). V shed 8 bases and J shed 7 bases, with 15 bases lying between them. CDR3 in DNA: TGTGCCAGCGGGAGGACGTTGGGAAATTCACCCCTCCACTTT. As protein: CASGRTLGNSPLHF.

As to this clone: Other DNA sequences in the same sample also yield this CDR3. This chain joins TRBV5-1 and TRBJ1-2; 7 positions match TRBD1. The CDR3 covers 14 residues. V was clipped by 4 bases and J by 4 bases; unmatched bases: 7. CDR1 SGHRS and CDR2 YFSETQ come from the germline V gene. The CDR3 bases are TGCGCCAGCAGCCCAGAGGGACAGTTCTATGGCTACACCTTC. It is translated as CASSPEGQFYGYTF. The full variable domain, in which reference TRBV5-1 and TRBJ1-2 provide the parts outside the CDR3, is KAGVTQTPRYLIKTRGQQVTLSCSPISGHRSVSWYQQTPGQGLQFLFEYFSETQRNKGNFPGRFSGRQFSNSRSEMNVSTLELGDSALYLCASSPEGQFYGYTFGSGTRLTVV.

The DNA for the CDR3 is TGTGCCAGCAGTTTGGGACAGCGCGGTGAAAAACTGTTTTTT. Residues: CASSLGQRGEKLFF. The V call is TRBV28, the J call TRBJ1-4; TRBD1 agrees at 7 bases. After removal of 3 bases from V and 7 bases from J, the junction contained 5 bases not matched to a gene. Germline V gives CDR1 MDHEN, CDR2 SYDVKM. The length of the CDR3 is 14 residues.

As regards this clone: Germline is not matched at one junction end, which may reflect a read error. The chain uses TRBV6-4 and TRBJ1-6; D might be TRBD1 (5 bases). This CDR3 spans 11 amino acids. Per germline, CDR1 MRHNA and CDR2 SNTAGT. CDR3 in amino acids: CARCLGAIGDF. In DNA, the CDR3 is TGTGCCAGATGTCTTGGGGCAATAGGCGACTTT.

V and J are TRBV7-9 and TRBJ2-1; tentatively, D is TRBD2 (6 bases). V dropped 2 bases and J dropped 0 bases, with 11 bases sitting between them. From germline, CDR1 is SEHNR and CDR2 FQNEAQ (reference sequence). This CDR3 region has 16 residues. The CDR3 region is CASSLRDFTSYNEQFF. In DNA, the CDR3 is TGTGCCAGCAGCTTAAGGGACTTCACCTCCTACAATGAGCAGTTCTTC.

V and J are TRBV9 and TRBJ1-5; 8 bases agree with TRBD1. The germline CDR1 and CDR2 sequences are SGDLS and YYNGEE. The CDR3 runs 15 residues. Trimming at V came to 2 bases and at J to 4 bases, leaving 5 bases not matched to a gene. The CDR3 DNA reads TGTGCCAGCAGCGTGACAGGGGATAGGAATCAGCCCCAGCATTTT. Its translation is CASSVTGDRNQPQHF. Based on the CDR3 plus reference TRBV9 and TRBJ1-5, the full variable domain is DSGVTQTPKHLITATGQRVTLRCSPRSGDLSVYWYQQSLDQGLQFLIQYYNGEERAKGNILERFSAQQFPDLHSELNLSSLELGDSALYFCASSVTGDRNQPQHFGDGTRLSIL.

This clone was seen just once. The gene calls are TRBV10-3 and TRBJ2-1; 7 nucleotides agree with TRBD1. The germline CDR1 and CDR2 sequences are ENHRY and SYGVKD. This CDR3 is built from 16 residues. Trimming took 0 bases from V and 3 from J; bases not matched to a gene: 5. The CDR3 loop is CAISESSRGSYNEQFF. The CDR3 nucleotides read TGTGCCATCAGTGAGTCGAGCAGGGGGAGCTACAATGAGCAGTTCTTC.

CDR3 nucleotide sequence: TGTGCCAGCAGCTCGGCGGGACAGGGCAGCTCCTACGAGCAGTACTTC. The encoded protein is CASSSAGQGSSYEQYF. The chain recombines TRBV7-9 with TRBJ2-7, with TRBD1 matching 9 bases. The CDR3 totals 16 residues. Trimming took 4 bases from V and 0 from J; bases not matched to a gene: 7. Germline V gene sequence: CDR1 SEHNR, CDR2 FQNEAQ (reference sequence).